A single T cell receptor beta chain is shown here with its context. Its antigen is not identified. These data originate in a study of cytomegalovirus exposure and HLA in healthy donors. Study findings and constraints: In a later analysis, common viral pathogens appeared linked to several of the most significant clusters. Some TCR beta chains (more than 150 of them) were listed as cytomegalovirus-associated. A likely sequencing artifact accounted for one observed cluster of highly shared sequence variants.

Vbeta (60) and Jbeta (13) primers were used in the PCR. Repertoires were generated with immunoSEQ multiplex PCR, while TCRdb's copy carries only in-frame clones and drops some. The sample records some 130,000 clones, 60% to 75% being singletons. Trimming removed 2 bases from V and 1 base from J, with 9 bases in between. CDR1 and CDR2 from the germline V gene are MDHEN and SYDVKM. The CDR3 has 15 amino acids. The sample comprised PBMCs. The sequence was collected from a man aged 30-40 years in good health and CMV-seronegative. The chain combines TRBV28 with TRBJ1-5; D is undetermined. The CDR3 nucleotides read TGTGCCAGCAGTTTACCCACAGAAAGCAATCAGCCCCAGCATTTT. Amino acid sequence: CASSLPTESNQPQHF.